This record looks at one TCR beta chain sequence and its context. The antigen is unknown. As for treatment: oral pan-JAK inhibitor, 5-10 mg twice daily. This sample was included in a study of CD8+ T cells in alopecia areata. Germline CDR1 reads MGHRA; CDR2 reads YSYEKL. The CDR3 runs 16 residues. After removal of 0 bases from V and 6 bases from J, the junction contained 6 bases not matched to a gene. As the sequencing template, cDNA was produced by extracting RNA and reverse transcribing it. Here immunoSEQ multiplex PCR was the method, and the copy in TCRdb shows in-frame clones only, minus some. The sample yields a few hundred thousand clones, roughly 40% seen once. Overall study findings and caveats: Scalp clonality and expanded CD8+ clones among the top 100 were significantly decreased by tofacitinib.

The chain couples TRBV4-1 to TRBJ2-2; 8 bases are a match to TRBD1. The sequence was collected from a human donor with alopecia areata. The starting material was CD4+ T cells sorted from blood, obtained at approximately week 39, from a patient treated with tofacitinib. CDR3 sequence (DNA): TGCGCCAGCAGCCAAGAAACGACAGGGGTTCCCGGGGAGCTGTTTTTT. Translating gives CASSQETTGVPGELFF.